This T cell receptor beta chain derives from a study of vaccination effects on CD4 cells after COVID-19. Study-wide background: Following the second dose by a median of 72 days, the post-vaccine samples were obtained. General study points: The study enrolled few convalescent patients and sampled no early post-infection timepoints. Infection- and vaccine-induced clones contracted markedly late after vaccination.

Measured with immunoSEQ multiplex PCR; TCRdb has only the in-frame clones, and not every one. The repertoire includes about 80,000 clones, 60% to 80% of them detected once, and more than 0.95% sits in the top ten. About this clone: Its antigen is currently unknown.

Antigen-specific CD4+ T cells were expanded with viral peptide pools in the ViraFEST assay before sequencing. Once cultured for approximately ten days, the cells underwent separation to obtain CD4+ T cells. Two-dose BNT162b2 or mRNA-1273 vaccination was given to participants. After two million PBMC were placed in each well, they were cultured with about 10 IU/ml IL-2 and approximately 9.6 ug/ml peptides. The germline gives CDR1 MGHDK, CDR2 SYGVNS. With 4 bases clipped from V and 13 bases from J, the junction kept 10 bases outside the gene matches. The CDR3 sequence is 16 residues long. This TCR derives from a human donor who received a COVID-19 vaccine. This specimen consisted of CD4+ T cells from PBMCs cultured with HCoV-OC43 spike peptides, obtained after COVID-19 vaccination. The subset is: HCoV-OC43 spike overlapping peptide pool stimulation. The chain employs TRBV25-1 and TRBJ2-1, with 16 bases that match TRBD2. CDR3 amino acids: CASSVLGTSGGAGQFF. CDR3 DNA: TGTGCCAGCAGTGTGCTCGGGACTAGCGGGGGGGCCGGTCAGTTCTTC.